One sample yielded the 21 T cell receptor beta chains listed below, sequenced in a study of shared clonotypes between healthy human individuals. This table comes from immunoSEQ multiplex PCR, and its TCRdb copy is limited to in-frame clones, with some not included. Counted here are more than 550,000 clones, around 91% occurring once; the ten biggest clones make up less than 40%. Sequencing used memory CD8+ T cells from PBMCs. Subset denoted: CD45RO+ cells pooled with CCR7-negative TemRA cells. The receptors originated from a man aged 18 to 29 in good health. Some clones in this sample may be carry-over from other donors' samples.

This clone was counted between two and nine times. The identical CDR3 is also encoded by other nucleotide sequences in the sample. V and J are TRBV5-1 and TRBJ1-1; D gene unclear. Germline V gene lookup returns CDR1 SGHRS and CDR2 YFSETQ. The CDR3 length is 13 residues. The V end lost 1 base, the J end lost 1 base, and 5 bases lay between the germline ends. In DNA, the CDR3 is TGCGCCAGCAGCTTGAGAGGGAACACTGAAGCTTTCTTT. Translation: CASSLRGNTEAFF.

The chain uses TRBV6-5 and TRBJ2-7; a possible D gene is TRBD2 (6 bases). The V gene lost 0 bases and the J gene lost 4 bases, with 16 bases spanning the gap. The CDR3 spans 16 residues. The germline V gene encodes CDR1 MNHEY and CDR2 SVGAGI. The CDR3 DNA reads TGTGCCAGCAGTTACTCGACCGGGAGCAGGATGTACGAGCAGTACTTC. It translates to CASSYSTGSRMYEQYF.

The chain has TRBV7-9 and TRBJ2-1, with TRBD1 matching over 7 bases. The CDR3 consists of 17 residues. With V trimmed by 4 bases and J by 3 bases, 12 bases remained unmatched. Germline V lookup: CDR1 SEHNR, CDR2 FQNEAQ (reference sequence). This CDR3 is CASSSRHLQGNYNEQFF. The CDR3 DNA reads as TGTGCCAGCAGCTCCCGTCATTTACAGGGGAACTACAATGAGCAGTTCTTC.

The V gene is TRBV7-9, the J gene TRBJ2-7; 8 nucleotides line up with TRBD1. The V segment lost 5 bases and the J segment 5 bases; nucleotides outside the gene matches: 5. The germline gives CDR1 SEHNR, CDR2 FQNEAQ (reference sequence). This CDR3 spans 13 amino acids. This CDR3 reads CASSPWTGNEQYF. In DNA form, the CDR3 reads TGTGCCAGCAGCCCATGGACAGGGAACGAGCAGTACTTC. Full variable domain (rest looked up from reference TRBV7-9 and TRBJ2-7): DTGVSQNPRHKITKRGQNVTFRCDPISEHNRLYWYRQTLGQGPEFLTYFQNEAQLEKSRLLSDRFSAERPKGSFSTLEIQRTEQGDSAMYLCASSPWTGNEQYFGPGTRLTVT.

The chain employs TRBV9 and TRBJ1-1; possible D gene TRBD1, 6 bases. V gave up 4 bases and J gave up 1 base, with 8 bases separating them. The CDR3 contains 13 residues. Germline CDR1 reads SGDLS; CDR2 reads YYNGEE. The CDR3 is CASSRGQNTEAFF. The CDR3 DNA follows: TGTGCCAGCAGCAGGGGACAGAACACTGAAGCTTTCTTT.

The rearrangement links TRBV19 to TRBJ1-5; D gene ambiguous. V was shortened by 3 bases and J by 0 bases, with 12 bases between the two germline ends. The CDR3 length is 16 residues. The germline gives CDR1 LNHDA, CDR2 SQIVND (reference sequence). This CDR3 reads CASSIIQINSNQPQHF. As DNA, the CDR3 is TGTGCCAGTAGTATCATCCAGATCAATAGCAATCAGCCCCAGCATTTT.

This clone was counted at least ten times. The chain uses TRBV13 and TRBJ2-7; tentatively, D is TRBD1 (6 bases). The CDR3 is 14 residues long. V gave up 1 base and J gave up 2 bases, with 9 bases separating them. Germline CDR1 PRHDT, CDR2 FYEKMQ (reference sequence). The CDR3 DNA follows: TGTGCCAGCAGCTTAGACAGGGAACCCTACGAGCAGTACTTC. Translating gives CASSLDREPYEQYF.

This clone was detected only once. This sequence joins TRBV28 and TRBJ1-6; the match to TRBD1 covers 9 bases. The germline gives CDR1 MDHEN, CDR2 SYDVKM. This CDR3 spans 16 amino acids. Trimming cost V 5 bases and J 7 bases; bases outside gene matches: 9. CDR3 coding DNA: TGTGCCAGCAGTGTTCCACCGGGACAGGGCAATTCACCCCTCCACTTT. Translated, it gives CASSVPPGQGNSPLHF.

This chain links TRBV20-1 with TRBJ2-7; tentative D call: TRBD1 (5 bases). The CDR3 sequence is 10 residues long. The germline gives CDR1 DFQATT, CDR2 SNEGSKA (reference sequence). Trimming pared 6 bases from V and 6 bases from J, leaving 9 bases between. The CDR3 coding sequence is TGCAGTGCCCCCAGGGCCGAGCAGTACTTC. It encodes CSAPRAEQYF.

The CDR3 here is CASSPTMGRDEQYF. CDR3 DNA sequence: TGTGCCAGTAGTCCCACGATGGGGAGGGACGAGCAGTACTTC. This chain connects TRBV19 to TRBJ2-7, with 7 positions matching TRBD2. J gave up 5 bases and V 5 bases, and 9 bases lay outside the gene matches. The germline V gene encodes CDR1 LNHDA and CDR2 SQIVND (reference sequence). This CDR3 is built from 14 residues.

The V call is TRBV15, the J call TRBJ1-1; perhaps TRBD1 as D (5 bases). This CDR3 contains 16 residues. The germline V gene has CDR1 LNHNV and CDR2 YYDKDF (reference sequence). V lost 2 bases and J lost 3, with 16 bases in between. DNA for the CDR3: TGTGCCACCAGCAGAACCCCCTCGGGGCCTGACACTGAAGCTTTCTTT. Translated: CATSRTPSGPDTEAFF.

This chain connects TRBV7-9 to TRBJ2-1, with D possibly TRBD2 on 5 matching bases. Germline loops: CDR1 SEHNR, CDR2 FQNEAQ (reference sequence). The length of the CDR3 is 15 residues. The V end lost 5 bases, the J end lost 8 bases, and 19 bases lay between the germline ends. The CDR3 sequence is CASSLGKTAGDEQFF. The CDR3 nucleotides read TGTGCCAGCAGCCTCGGAAAAACGGCGGGCGATGAGCAGTTCTTC.

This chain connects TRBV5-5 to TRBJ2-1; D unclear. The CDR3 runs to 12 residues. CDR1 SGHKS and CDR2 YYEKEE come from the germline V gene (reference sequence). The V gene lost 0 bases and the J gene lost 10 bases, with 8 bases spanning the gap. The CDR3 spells CASSLGGIEQFF. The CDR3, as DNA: TGTGCCAGCAGCTTGGGTGGCATCGAGCAGTTCTTC.

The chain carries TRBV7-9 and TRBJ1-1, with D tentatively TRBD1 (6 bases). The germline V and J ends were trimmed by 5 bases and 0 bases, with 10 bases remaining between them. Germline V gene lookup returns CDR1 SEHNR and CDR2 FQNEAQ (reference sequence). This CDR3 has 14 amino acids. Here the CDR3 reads CASSVGGLNTEAFF. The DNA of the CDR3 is TGTGCCAGCAGCGTCGGGGGGCTGAACACTGAAGCTTTCTTT.

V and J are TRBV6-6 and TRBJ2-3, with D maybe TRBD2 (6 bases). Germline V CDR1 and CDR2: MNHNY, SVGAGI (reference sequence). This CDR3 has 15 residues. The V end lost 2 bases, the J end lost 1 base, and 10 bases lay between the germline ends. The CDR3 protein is CASSYLASGTDTQYF. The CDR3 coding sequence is TGTGCCAGCAGTTACCTCGCTAGCGGCACAGATACGCAGTATTTT.

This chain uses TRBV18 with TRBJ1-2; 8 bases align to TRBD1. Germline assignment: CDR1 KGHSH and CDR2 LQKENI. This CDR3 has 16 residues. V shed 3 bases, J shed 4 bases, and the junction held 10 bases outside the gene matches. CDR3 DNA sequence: TGTGCCAGCTCACCTGAAAAGACAGGGGACGGCTATGGCTACACCTTC. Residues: CASSPEKTGDGYGYTF. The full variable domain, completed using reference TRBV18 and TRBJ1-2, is NAGVMQNPRHLVRRRGQEARLRCSPMKGHSHVYWYRQLPEEGLKFMVYLQKENIIDESGMPKERFSAEFPKEGPSILRIQQVVRGDSAAYFCASSPEKTGDGYGYTFGSGTRLTVV.

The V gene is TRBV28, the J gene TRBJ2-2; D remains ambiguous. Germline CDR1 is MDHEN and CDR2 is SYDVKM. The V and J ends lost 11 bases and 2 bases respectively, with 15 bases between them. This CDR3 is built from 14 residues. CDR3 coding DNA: TGTGCCTCCCAGGTATTCAGCAACACCGGGGAGCTGTTTTTT. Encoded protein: CASQVFSNTGELFF.

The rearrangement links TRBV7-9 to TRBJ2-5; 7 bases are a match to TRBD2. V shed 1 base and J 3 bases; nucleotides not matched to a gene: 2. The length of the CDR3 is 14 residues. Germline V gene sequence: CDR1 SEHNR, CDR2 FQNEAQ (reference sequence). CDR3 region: CASSLVGGEETQYF. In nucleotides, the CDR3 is TGTGCCAGCAGCTTAGTGGGGGGGGAAGAGACCCAGTACTTC.

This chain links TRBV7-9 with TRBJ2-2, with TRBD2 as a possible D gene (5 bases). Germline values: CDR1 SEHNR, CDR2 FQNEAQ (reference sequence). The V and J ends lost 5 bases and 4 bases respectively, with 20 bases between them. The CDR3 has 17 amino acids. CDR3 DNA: TGTGCCAGCAGCGGACGGGGAAAAGTTCCGAGCACCGGGGAGCTGTTTTTT. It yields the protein CASSGRGKVPSTGELFF.

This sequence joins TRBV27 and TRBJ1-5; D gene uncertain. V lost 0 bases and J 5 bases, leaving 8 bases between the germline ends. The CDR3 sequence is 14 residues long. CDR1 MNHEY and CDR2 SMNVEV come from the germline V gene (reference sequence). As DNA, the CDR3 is TGTGCCAGCAGTTTATCGTTTGGGTATCAGCCCCAGCATTTT. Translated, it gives CASSLSFGYQPQHF.

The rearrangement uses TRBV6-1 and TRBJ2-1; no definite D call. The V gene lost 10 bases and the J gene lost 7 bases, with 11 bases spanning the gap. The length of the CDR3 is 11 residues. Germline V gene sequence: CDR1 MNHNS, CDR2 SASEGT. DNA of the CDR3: TGTGCCATTCGAACAGAGAATGAGCAGTTCTTC. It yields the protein CAIRTENEQFF.